This TCR beta chain was identified in a study of OX40 agonist ivuxolimab in advanced cancers. Profiling relied on immunoSEQ multiplex PCR, and the TCRdb table lists in-frame clones only, not all of them. The sample carries 80,000 or so clones, around 90% recorded once. The ends were cut back, 6 bases at V and 0 bases at J, with 11 bases in the middle. CDR3 length equals 14 residues. Germline V gives CDR1 MNHEY, CDR2 SVGAGI. Samples of blood were obtained at baseline, on cycle 4 day 1, and on cycle 7 day 1. This clone came up a few times. No antigen is known for it. The study's findings and limits: What antigens the expanded peripheral T cells recognized was never established. At doses 0.1 to 3.0 mg/kg, CD4+ and CD8+ clones expanded.

The sequence was collected from an adult with an advanced solid tumor such as melanoma, head and neck, liver or kidney cancer. Sample: CD4+ or CD8+ T cells sorted from blood, taken in a trial of the OX40 agonist ivuxolimab. The chain employs TRBV6-5 and TRBJ1-1; D is uncertain. CDR3 protein: CASSPMGMNTEAFF. CDR3 DNA sequence: TGTGCCAGCAGCCCTATGGGGATGAACACTGAAGCTTTCTTT.